This passage covers 16 T cell receptor beta chains from one sample sequenced in a study of early T cells in non-severe SARS-CoV-2 infection. TCRdb re-called the 5' RACE reads with MiXCR, one entry per CDR3 protein. The sample lists tens of thousands of distinct CDR3 sequences; approximately 11% were seen once. Sequencing was carried out using whole blood. The receptors were sampled from an adult who was a healthcare worker with PCR-confirmed SARS-CoV-2 infection or an uninfected control (not recorded which).

This clonotype has more than one count but fewer than ten. The chain uses TRBV7-8 and TRBJ1-5; D unresolved. The CDR3 covers 18 residues. Germline V lookup: CDR1 SGHVS, CDR2 FQNEAQ. V lost 1 base to trimming and J lost 0 bases, with 16 bases between them. CDR3 nucleotides: TGTGCCAGCAGCTTAGAGACAAGAAGGACCCTTAGCAATCAGCCCCAGCATTTT. As protein: CASSLETRRTLSNQPQHF. The complete variable domain, with remaining parts taken from reference TRBV7-8 and TRBJ1-5, reads GAGVSQSPRYKVAKRGQDVALRCDPISGHVSLFWYQQALGQGPEFLTYFQNEAQLDKSGLPSDRFFAERPEGSVSTLKIQRTQQEDSAVYLCASSLETRRTLSNQPQHFGDGTRLSIL.

The chain uses TRBV7-6 and TRBJ2-1; D unresolved. Trimming took off 2 bases at V and 5 bases at J, with 16 bases between the two ends. The CDR3 sequence is 16 residues long. Per germline, CDR1 SGHVS and CDR2 FNYEAQ. CDR3 DNA sequence: TGTGCCAGCAGCTTAATGGTTACAGAGAGAAACAATGAGCAGTTCTTC. Encoded protein: CASSLMVTERNNEQFF.

This clonotype was counted many times. A junction end diverges from the germline sequence, so it may reflect a read error. The chain has TRBV3-1 and TRBJ1-2, with D perhaps matching TRBD1 (5 bases). There are 12 residues in the CDR3. Germline lookup yields CDR1 LGHDT and CDR2 YNNKEL (reference sequence). The CDR3 reads CASSQLQTVPSF. The CDR3 DNA sequence: TGTGCCAGCAGCCAACTGCAGACAGTACCTTCCTTC.

The rearrangement uses TRBV5-1 and TRBJ1-4, with D hard to call. Between the trimmed V and J ends, which lost 5 bases and 2 bases, there was a span of 7 bases. The CDR3 has 13 amino acids. Germline V CDR1 and CDR2: SGHRS, YFSETQ. The CDR3: CASSFDTNEKLFF. The CDR3 bases are TGCGCCAGCAGTTTTGACACTAATGAAAAACTGTTTTTT.

This clonotype was detected ten times or more. This chain uses TRBV10-3 with TRBJ2-3; D may be TRBD2 (5 bases). The germline V gene encodes CDR1 ENHRY and CDR2 SYGVKD. The CDR3 is 14 residues long. Between the trimmed V and J ends, which lost 8 bases and 0 bases, there was a span of 12 bases. The DNA of the CDR3 is TGTGCCATCGATCGTGGGGAGAGCACAGATACGCAGTATTTT. Translated: CAIDRGESTDTQYF.

This clonotype was counted only a few times. This chain links TRBV7-6 with TRBJ2-5; D is possibly TRBD2 (6 bases). Trimming stripped 4 bases from V and 5 bases from J, with 14 bases between. This CDR3 contains 14 residues. Germline V gene sequence: CDR1 SGHVS, CDR2 FNYEAQ. CDR3 nucleotide sequence: TGTGCCAGCAGCTCAATGGGGGGAACGGAGACCCAGTACTTC. Translated: CASSSMGGTETQYF.

This clonotype was seen only a few times. This rearrangement joins TRBV29-1 to TRBJ1-5; D is possibly TRBD1 (5 bases). The V and J ends lost 4 bases and 2 bases respectively, with 12 bases between them. This CDR3 comprises 14 residues. The germline V gene has CDR1 SQVTM and CDR2 ANQGSEA. The CDR3, as DNA: TGCAGCGTTGTTACAGGATCGCGCAATCAGCCCCAGCATTTT. Protein sequence: CSVVTGSRNQPQHF.

This clonotype was observed a few times. The chain has TRBV4-3 and TRBJ2-7, with D unresolved. The length of the CDR3 is 12 residues. Looked up from germline, CDR1 is LGHNA and CDR2 is YSLEER. Trimming removed 1 base from V and 3 bases from J, with 4 bases in between. The CDR3 here is CASSQAGYEQYF. DNA of the CDR3: TGCGCCAGCAGCCAAGCGGGCTACGAGCAGTACTTC.

This clonotype was recorded once. The CDR3 is CASSLAPTGLGNSYEQYF. The CDR3 nucleotides are TGTGCCAGCAGCTTAGCCCCCACGGGACTCGGTAACTCCTACGAGCAGTACTTC. The chain carries TRBV11-1 and TRBJ2-7; weak D call: TRBD2 (6 bases). The germline gives CDR1 SGHAT, CDR2 FQDESV (reference sequence). The CDR3 runs to 18 residues. Trimming left V 0 bases short and J 0 bases short, with 18 bases between.

The chain has TRBV30 and TRBJ1-5, with D hard to call. Trimming took off 0 bases at V and 1 base at J, with 10 bases between the two ends. Germline V gene sequence: CDR1 GTSNPN, CDR2 SVGIG (reference sequence). The CDR3 has 15 amino acids. The CDR3 DNA reads TGTGCCTGGAGTGTGGGATCCGAGAGCAATCAGCCCCAGCATTTT. Translated: CAWSVGSESNQPQHF.

In this sample, this clonotype turned up many times. The gene calls are TRBV7-2 and TRBJ1-2; the match to TRBD1 covers 9 bases. This CDR3 is built from 17 residues. Germline V gives CDR1 SGHTA, CDR2 FQGNSA. Germline trimming cut 5 bases from V and 4 bases from J; bases unmatched to any gene: 14. CDR3 protein: CASSPRSGTGTPYGYTF. CDR3 DNA sequence: TGTGCCAGCAGCCCAAGATCCGGGACAGGGACTCCCTATGGCTACACCTTC.

The rearrangement joins TRBV20-1 to TRBJ1-4, with TRBD1 identical over 10 bases. Per the germline V gene, CDR1 is DFQATT and CDR2 is SNEGSKA (reference sequence). V was clipped by 0 bases and J by 7 bases; unmatched bases: 2. CDR3 length equals 14 residues. The chain's CDR3 is CSARDRTGGEKLFF. The CDR3 DNA sequence: TGCAGTGCTAGAGACAGGACAGGGGGTGAAAAACTGTTTTTT.

There are many counts of this clonotype. The chain uses TRBV4-2 and TRBJ2-3; the match to TRBD2 covers 8 bases. Trimming cost V 3 bases and J 7 bases; bases outside gene matches: 9. The CDR3 is 15 amino acids. Germline assignment: CDR1 LGHNA and CDR2 YNFKEQ. The CDR3 spells CASSHTGTRGYTQYF. CDR3 DNA sequence: TGTGCCAGCAGCCACACCGGGACTAGAGGGTATACGCAGTATTTT.

The CDR3: CASSPTTESYGYTF. CDR3 in DNA: TGTGCCAGCAGTCCTACGACAGAGAGCTATGGCTACACCTTC. The chain uses TRBV2 and TRBJ1-2; possibly TRBD1 for D (5 bases). CDR1 and CDR2 (germline): SNHLY, FYNNEI. The V end lost 5 bases, the J end lost 4 bases, and 14 bases lay between the germline ends. The CDR3 totals 14 residues. The complete variable domain, with remaining parts taken from reference TRBV2 and TRBJ1-2, reads EPEVTQTPSHQVTQMGQEVILRCVPISNHLYFYWYRQILGQKVEFLVSFYNNEISEKSEIFDDQFSVERPDGSNFTLKIRSTKLEDSAMYFCASSPTTESYGYTFGSGTRLTVV.

This chain uses TRBV7-9 with TRBJ2-3; 10 positions agree with TRBD2. CDR3 length: 15 residues. With 5 bases clipped from V and 2 bases from J, the junction kept 4 bases outside the gene matches. Germline-derived CDR1 and CDR2 are SEHNR and FQNEAQ (reference sequence). Here the CDR3 reads CASSRSGGFTDTQYF. CDR3 DNA: TGTGCCAGCAGCCGTAGCGGGGGGTTCACAGATACGCAGTATTTT. Full variable domain (outside the CDR3, taken from reference TRBV7-9 and TRBJ2-3): DTGVSQNPRHKITKRGQNVTFRCDPISEHNRLYWYRQTLGQGPEFLTYFQNEAQLEKSRLLSDRFSAERPKGSFSTLEIQRTEQGDSAMYLCASSRSGGFTDTQYFGPGTRLTVL.

In this sample, this clonotype turned up a few times. This rearrangement joins TRBV19 to TRBJ2-6; D is ambiguous. Trimming cost V 5 bases and J 0 bases, with 14 bases left between them. The CDR3 extends over 17 amino acids. Germline V gene lookup returns CDR1 LNHDA and CDR2 SQIVND (reference sequence). CDR3 in amino acids: CASSRKADSSGANVLTF. The CDR3 DNA reads as TGTGCCAGTAGTCGGAAGGCTGATAGCTCTGGGGCCAACGTCCTGACTTTC.